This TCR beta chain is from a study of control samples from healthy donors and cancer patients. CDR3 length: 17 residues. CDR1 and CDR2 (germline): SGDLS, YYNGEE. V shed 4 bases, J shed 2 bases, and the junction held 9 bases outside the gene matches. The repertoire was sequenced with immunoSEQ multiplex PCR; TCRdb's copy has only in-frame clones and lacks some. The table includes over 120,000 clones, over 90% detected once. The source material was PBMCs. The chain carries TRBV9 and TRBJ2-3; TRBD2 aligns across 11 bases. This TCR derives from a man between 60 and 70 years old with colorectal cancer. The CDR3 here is CASSSTTSGAITDTQYF. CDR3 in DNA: TGTGCCAGCAGCTCTACGACTAGCGGGGCTATCACAGATACGCAGTATTTT.